The sequence of this TCR beta chain was determined in a study of blood T cell repertoires in COVID-19. Study summary: Some COVID-19 samples were acute and others convalescent; all came from the United States, Italy and Spain. PBMCs, B-cell-depleted T cells, or T cells were the source of the cDNA or gDNA that made up the material.

The germline V gene has CDR1 SNHLY and CDR2 FYNNEI. The V and J ends lost 7 bases and 5 bases, in that order; junction bases with no gene match: 4. This CDR3 comprises 12 residues. The repertoire was sequenced with immunoSEQ multiplex PCR; TCRdb's copy has only in-frame clones and lacks some. The sample records over 100,000 clones, over 80% being singletons. The receptor was derived from a human donor in a cohort sampled during active COVID-19. The sample taken for sequencing was peripheral blood. This chain uses TRBV2 with TRBJ2-5, with TRBD2 matching over 7 bases. The CDR3 is CASKTSAETQYF. The CDR3 region has the DNA TGTGCCAGCAAAACTAGCGCCGAGACCCAGTACTTC. Full variable domain (missing parts from reference TRBV2 and TRBJ2-5): EPEVTQTPSHQVTQMGQEVILRCVPISNHLYFYWYRQILGQKVEFLVSFYNNEISEKSEIFDDQFSVERPDGSNFTLKIRSTKLEDSAMYFCASKTSAETQYFGPGTRLLVL.